Below, 5 T cell receptor beta chains from the same sample are listed, as sequenced in a study of human T cells and chemical hapten exposure. Noted time point: patch test 3, about 24 weeks after DPC sensitization. Treatment here: therapeutic diphenylcyclopropenone sensitization with weekly scalp DPC. TCRdb processed the RACE reads anew with MiXCR; each CDR3 protein has one entry. This sample has more than 150,000 distinct CDR3 sequences, with about 22% found just once. The sequenced sample was whole blood, obtained in connection with sensitization to the hapten diphenylcyclopropenone (DPC). These receptors originate from a woman between 40 and 55 years old with alopecia areata. Some clones in this sample may be carry-over from other donors' samples.

This clonotype appeared a few times. The V gene is TRBV12-3 or TRBV12-4, the J gene TRBJ2-7; weak D call: TRBD1 (6 bases). There are 14 residues in the CDR3. V was clipped by 5 bases and J by 2 bases, with 13 bases between them. CDR3 protein: CASSPRTAAYEQYF. The CDR3 DNA is TGTGCCAGCAGTCCGCGGACAGCAGCCTACGAGCAGTACTTC.

V is TRBV20-1 and J is TRBJ2-1; 13 bases align to TRBD2. The CDR3 is 18 amino acids. Germline CDR1 DFQATT, CDR2 SNEGSKA (reference sequence). V lost 5 bases and J lost 8; bases outside the gene matches: 18. The CDR3: CSAETSGRAAFSFDEQFF. The CDR3 DNA reads as TGCAGTGCTGAAACTAGCGGGAGGGCCGCCTTCTCCTTCGATGAGCAGTTCTTC.

In this sample, this clonotype turned up a few times. This chain links TRBV9 with TRBJ2-7, with a weak D call TRBD2 (5 bases). V lost 4 bases, J lost 0 bases, and 14 bases lay in between. Germline V lookup: CDR1 SGDLS, CDR2 YYNGEE. The CDR3 extends over 15 amino acids. CDR3 bases: TGTGCCAGCAGCCCCCAGGACGGGGTCTCCTACGAGCAGTACTTC. Translation gives CASSPQDGVSYEQYF.

This clonotype was detected ten times or more. Sequence at one end of the junction differs from germline and may be a read error. The rearrangement uses TRBV7-7 and TRBJ2-5, with TRBD2 matching over 7 bases. Looked up from germline, CDR1 is SSHAT and CDR2 is FNYEAQ (reference sequence). The CDR3 extends over 14 amino acids. The CDR3 reads CASSLAGVRETQYF. The CDR3 DNA sequence: TGTGCTAGCAGCTTGGCGGGAGTAAGAGAGACCCAGTACTTC.

This clonotype was detected ten times or more. The chain recombines TRBV7-3 with TRBJ2-1, with TRBD2 identical over 9 bases. In germline, CDR1 is SGHTA, CDR2 FQGTGA. Trimming removed 5 bases from V and 12 bases from J; junction bases left unmatched: 11. The CDR3 loop spans 14 amino acids. CDR3 loop: CASSPAGGPTVQFF. The CDR3, as DNA: TGTGCCAGCAGCCCCGCGGGAGGGCCTACGGTGCAGTTCTTC.